These 20 T cell receptor beta chains share one sample of origin, sequenced in a study of cytomegalovirus exposure and HLA in healthy donors. The PCR ran on 60 Vbeta and 13 Jbeta primers. The table came from immunoSEQ multiplex PCR; TCRdb's copy has only in-frame clones and leaves some out. Of 150,000 to 200,000 clones in the sample, approximately 79% were seen once. The sample was PBMCs. The receptors derive from a woman aged 50 to 60 in good health and CMV-seropositive.

Only one count was recorded for this clone. The chain couples TRBV7-2 to TRBJ2-3; 8 bases are shared with TRBD2. The CDR3 spans 14 residues. V trimming: 5 bases; J trimming: 6 bases; junction bases outside the gene matches: 7. Germline loops: CDR1 SGHTA, CDR2 FQGNSA. The CDR3 coding sequence is TGTGCCAGCAGCCCGGGACTAGATTTTGATACGCAGTATTTT. It specifies CASSPGLDFDTQYF.

The genes are TRBV9 and TRBJ1-1; TRBD1 might be the D (5 bases). CDR3 size: 14 residues. With 5 bases removed from V and 0 bases from J, the gap between germline ends came to 11 bases. Germline V gene data show CDR1 as SGDLS and CDR2 as YYNGEE. CDR3 sequence reads: CASSGDSLNTEAFF. The CDR3 region has the DNA TGTGCCAGCAGTGGCGACAGCTTGAACACTGAAGCTTTCTTT. Full variable domain (remainder filled in from reference TRBV9 and TRBJ1-1): DSGVTQTPKHLITATGQRVTLRCSPRSGDLSVYWYQQSLDQGLQFLIQYYNGEERAKGNILERFSAQQFPDLHSELNLSSLELGDSALYFCASSGDSLNTEAFFGQGTRLTVV.

This chain connects TRBV18 to TRBJ1-1, with D perhaps TRBD1 (5 bases). Germline values: CDR1 KGHSH, CDR2 LQKENI. Trimming pared 4 bases from V and 4 bases from J, leaving 10 bases between. There are 13 residues in the CDR3. In DNA, the CDR3 is TGTGCCAGCTCACGAGGGGAGGTCACTGAAGCTTTCTTT. Its protein product is CASSRGEVTEAFF.

The V gene is TRBV7-9, the J gene TRBJ2-7; weak D call: TRBD2 (5 bases). CDR1 is SEHNR and CDR2 is FQNEAQ in the germline V gene (reference sequence). V was cut by 5 bases and J by 3 bases, with 11 bases left in between. The CDR3 spans 13 residues. CDR3 DNA sequence: TGTGCCAGCAGCCCCTCTCGGGGCTACGAGCAGTACTTC. It yields the protein CASSPSRGYEQYF.

The rearrangement uses TRBV28 and TRBJ1-1, with a weak D call TRBD1 (6 bases). CDR3 length: 12 residues. Trimming stripped 7 bases from V and 10 bases from J, with 16 bases between. Germline V CDR1 and CDR2: MDHEN, SYDVKM. The CDR3: CASIAGGSGAFF. The CDR3 DNA reads as TGTGCCAGCATAGCTGGGGGCAGTGGAGCTTTCTTT.

The genes are TRBV18 and TRBJ1-3, with 11 bases identical to TRBD1. This CDR3 is built from 16 residues. From germline, CDR1 is KGHSH and CDR2 LQKENI. J gave up 4 bases and V 3 bases, and 5 bases lay outside the gene matches. CDR3 DNA: TGTGCCAGCTCACCTTCGGGACAGGGGGACGGAAACACCATATATTTT. Translation: CASSPSGQGDGNTIYF.

The V call is TRBV7-9, the J call TRBJ1-1; D unclear. The germline V and J ends were trimmed by 8 bases and 4 bases, with 11 bases remaining between them. This CDR3 spans 12 amino acids. CDR1 SEHNR and CDR2 FQNEAQ come from the germline V gene (reference sequence). The CDR3, as DNA: TGTGCCAGCGAGGCAGTAGGCACTGAAGCTTTCTTT. Protein product: CASEAVGTEAFF.

The chain couples TRBV2 to TRBJ2-7; the D gene is possibly TRBD1 (5 bases). CDR3 length equals 12 residues. The V and J ends lost 6 bases and 3 bases respectively, with 9 bases between them. Germline CDR1 is SNHLY and CDR2 is FYNNEI. DNA for the CDR3: TGTGCCAGCAGCGACAGCTACTACGAGCAGTACTTC. This gives the protein CASSDSYYEQYF.

The chain is built from TRBV7-2 and TRBJ1-3; TRBD1 might be the D (5 bases). The CDR3 has 15 amino acids. The germline V gene encodes CDR1 SGHTA and CDR2 FQGNSA. Trimming cost V 1 base and J 2 bases, with 9 bases left between them. The CDR3 here is CASSLVSGAGNTIYF. The CDR3 coding sequence is TGTGCCAGCAGCTTAGTATCGGGGGCTGGAAACACCATATATTTT.

The chain recombines TRBV6-6 with TRBJ1-1; a possible D gene is TRBD1 (5 bases). Between the trimmed V and J ends, which lost 5 bases and 1 base, there was a span of 11 bases. Germline V gene lookup returns CDR1 MNHNY and CDR2 SVGAGI (reference sequence). The CDR3 has 14 residues. The CDR3 loop is CASSPLGGNTEAFF. The CDR3 DNA follows: TGTGCCAGCAGTCCACTCGGGGGGAACACTGAAGCTTTCTTT.

This clone has a handful of counts. The chain joins TRBV5-1 to TRBJ1-1, with 8 bases fitting TRBD1. The CDR3 is 13 amino acids. Germline loops: CDR1 SGHRS, CDR2 YFSETQ. With V trimmed by 5 bases and J by 0 bases, 0 bases remained unmatched. CDR3 DNA: TGCGCCAGCAGGGGACAGGTGAACACTGAAGCTTTCTTT. Amino acid sequence: CASRGQVNTEAFF. The complete variable domain, with remaining parts taken from reference TRBV5-1 and TRBJ1-1, reads KAGVTQTPRYLIKTRGQQVTLSCSPISGHRSVSWYQQTPGQGLQFLFEYFSETQRNKGNFPGRFSGRQFSNSRSEMNVSTLELGDSALYLCASRGQVNTEAFFGQGTRLTVV.

This sequence joins TRBV7-2 and TRBJ1-1, with a weak D call TRBD1 (6 bases). The CDR3 length is 16 residues. Trimming removed 5 bases from V and 8 bases from J, with 24 bases in between. Germline CDR1 and CDR2: SGHTA and FQGNSA. CDR3 sequence (DNA): TGTGCCAGCAGCCCATTTGTAACCGTAGGACAGCCGGAAGCTTTCTTT. Amino acids: CASSPFVTVGQPEAFF.

The V gene is TRBV5-6, the J gene TRBJ1-1; D is perhaps TRBD1 (5 bases). Germline CDR1 reads SGHDT; CDR2 reads YYEEEE. The CDR3 has 14 amino acids. Trimming took 3 bases from V and 3 from J, leaving 12 bases between them. The CDR3 loop reads CASSWGVGDTEAFF. In nucleotides, the CDR3 is TGTGCCAGCAGCTGGGGCGTTGGTGACACTGAAGCTTTCTTT.

This clone was detected only once. V gene TRBV2 combines with J gene TRBJ2-3; D not resolved. Germline V gives CDR1 SNHLY, CDR2 FYNNEI. The CDR3 covers 13 residues. Trimming shortened V by 2 bases and J by 1 base, and 4 bases separated the two germline ends. CDR3: CASSEFGTDTQYF. CDR3 bases: TGTGCCAGCAGTGAATTCGGCACAGATACGCAGTATTTT. Full variable domain (rest looked up from reference TRBV2 and TRBJ2-3): EPEVTQTPSHQVTQMGQEVILRCVPISNHLYFYWYRQILGQKVEFLVSFYNNEISEKSEIFDDQFSVERPDGSNFTLKIRSTKLEDSAMYFCASSEFGTDTQYFGPGTRLTVL.

The rearrangement joins TRBV6-1 to TRBJ1-5; 8 positions agree with TRBD1. The CDR3 contains 15 residues. Per germline, CDR1 MNHNS and CDR2 SASEGT. Trimming at V came to 4 bases and at J to 7 bases, leaving 9 bases not matched to a gene. The CDR3 DNA reads as TGTGCCAGCAGTGCGGGGACAGGACTTGGGCAGCCCCAGCATTTT. It yields the protein CASSAGTGLGQPQHF.

CDR3 nucleotide sequence: TGCGCCAGCAGCGAAAGCGATAATTCACCCCTCCACTTT. It specifies CASSESDNSPLHF. The chain recombines TRBV5-1 with TRBJ1-6; D unresolved. V lost 4 bases and J 5 bases, leaving 7 bases between the germline ends. Germline V gene sequence: CDR1 SGHRS, CDR2 YFSETQ. The CDR3 loop spans 13 amino acids.

Regarding this clone: Other DNA sequences in this specimen translate into the identical CDR3. The genes are TRBV5-1 and TRBJ1-1; TRBD1 matches at 8 bases. The junction had 6 bases not matched to a gene; V was cut back by 4 bases and J by 4 bases. Germline lookup yields CDR1 SGHRS and CDR2 YFSETQ. The length of the CDR3 is 14 residues. The CDR3 spells CASSPGTGGTEAFF. The CDR3 bases are TGCGCCAGCAGCCCCGGGACAGGTGGCACTGAAGCTTTCTTT.

This chain connects TRBV21-1 to TRBJ2-3; the D call of TRBD1 is as the table states it, not checked on the DNA. TRBV21-1 is a pseudogene. There are 16 residues in the CDR3. As DNA, the CDR3 is TGTGCCAGCAGCAGTAGGCCCAGGGTCACTCCAGATACGCAGTATTTT. This gives the protein CASSSRPRVTPDTQYF.

This sequence joins TRBV5-1 and TRBJ1-2; TRBD1 might be the D (6 bases). V dropped 3 bases and J dropped 3 bases, with 12 bases sitting between them. Germline V gene lookup returns CDR1 SGHRS and CDR2 YFSETQ. CDR3 size: 14 residues. The CDR3 loop reads CASSCSDSHYGYTF. The CDR3 DNA sequence: TGCGCCAGCAGCTGCTCGGACAGTCACTATGGCTACACCTTC.

Only a few counts were recorded for this clone. The V gene is TRBV15, the J gene TRBJ1-5; no reliable D call. This CDR3 is built from 12 residues. CDR1 is LNHNV, CDR2 YYDKDF, per germline (reference sequence). Trimming removed 1 base from V and 6 bases from J, with 4 bases in between. The CDR3 here is CATSRAGQPQHF. In DNA form, the CDR3 reads TGTGCCACCAGCAGAGCGGGTCAGCCCCAGCATTTT.